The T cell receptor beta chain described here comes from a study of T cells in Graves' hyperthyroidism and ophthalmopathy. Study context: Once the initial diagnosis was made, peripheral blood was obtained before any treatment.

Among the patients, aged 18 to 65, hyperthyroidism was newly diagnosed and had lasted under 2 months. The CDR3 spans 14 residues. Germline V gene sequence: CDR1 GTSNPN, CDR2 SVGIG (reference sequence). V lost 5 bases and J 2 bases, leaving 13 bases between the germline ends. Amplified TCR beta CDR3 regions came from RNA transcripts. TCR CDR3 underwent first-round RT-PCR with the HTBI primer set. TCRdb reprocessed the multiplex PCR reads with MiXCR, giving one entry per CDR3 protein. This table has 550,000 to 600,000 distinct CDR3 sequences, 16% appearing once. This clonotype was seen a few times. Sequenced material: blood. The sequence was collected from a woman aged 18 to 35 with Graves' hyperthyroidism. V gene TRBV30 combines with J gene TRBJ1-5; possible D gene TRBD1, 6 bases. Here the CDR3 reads CAWGGPGRNQPQHF. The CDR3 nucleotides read TGTGCCTGGGGGGGCCCCGGTCGCAATCAGCCCCAGCATTTT.